Shown below are 21 T cell receptor beta chains from a single sample sequenced in a study of CD8+CD57+ T cells in acquired aplastic anemia. For CDR3 and TCR beta VDJ profiling, genomic DNA was the template used. A single record per CDR3 protein comes from TCRdb applying MiXCR to the reads. The data hold about 81,000 distinct CDR3 sequences, with around 44% observed a single time. What was sequenced was sorted CD4+, CD8+, or CD8+CD57+ T cells (not recorded which) from PBMCs. The receptors were sampled from a human donor in good health, serving as a control.

This clonotype has only a few counts. A much larger clone differs from this one at a single base, so this may be a read error. The chain couples TRBV10-1 to TRBJ1-2; maybe TRBD1 (5 bases). The CDR3 covers 15 residues. Looked up from germline, CDR1 is WNHNN and CDR2 is SYGVQD (reference sequence). CDR3 DNA: TGTGCCAGCAGTGAAGGGGCTTGGGGGAACTATGGCTACACCTTC. This gives the protein CASSEGAWGNYGYTF.

This clonotype was detected a few times. This sequence joins TRBV30 and TRBJ1-2, with D unresolved. V lost 0 bases and J 2 bases, leaving 10 bases between the germline ends. The germline gives CDR1 GTSNPN, CDR2 SVGIG (reference sequence). This CDR3 contains 14 residues. CDR3: CAWSVGVVNYGYTF. CDR3 in DNA: TGTGCCTGGAGTGTAGGTGTTGTAAACTATGGCTACACCTTC.

The chain couples TRBV20-1 to TRBJ2-7, with no clear D. V lost 6 bases and J 5 bases, leaving 11 bases between the germline ends. Germline CDR1 reads DFQATT; CDR2 reads SNEGSKA (reference sequence). The CDR3 has 11 residues. CDR3 DNA sequence: TGCAGTGCGACTCGTGAGGACGAGCAGTACTTC. Protein sequence: CSATREDEQYF.

This clonotype was counted only a few times. A read error may explain this, as a much larger clone is one base away. This rearrangement joins TRBV12-3 or TRBV12-4 to TRBJ1-2, with D perhaps TRBD1 (5 bases). The CDR3 runs 12 residues. The DNA of the CDR3 is TGTGCCAGCACCGACCGGGGCCATGGCTGCACCTTC. Protein product: CASTDRGHGCTF.

This clonotype was found many times. This CDR3 reads CASSFGPNYEQYF. The CDR3 region has the DNA TGTGCCAGCAGCTTCGGACCAAACTACGAGCAGTACTTC. The gene calls are TRBV7-8 and TRBJ2-7; D unclear. Germline CDR1 and CDR2: SGHVS and FQNEAQ. The ends were cut back, 3 bases at V and 3 bases at J, with 9 bases in the middle. The CDR3 runs to 13 residues.

The chain has TRBV9 and TRBJ2-7; D is uncertain. There are 12 residues in the CDR3. V lost 3 bases and J lost 5, with 9 bases in between. Germline-derived CDR1 and CDR2 are SGDLS and YYNGEE. CDR3 residues: CASSDLRNEQYF. The CDR3 bases are TGTGCCAGCAGCGACTTACGGAACGAGCAGTACTTC.

The sample holds many counts of this clonotype. This chain uses TRBV6-1 with TRBJ1-3, with 7 bases aligning to TRBD1. This CDR3 region has 16 residues. The V and J ends lost 5 bases and 4 bases, in that order; junction bases with no gene match: 11. In germline, CDR1 is MNHNS, CDR2 SASEGT. CDR3 amino acids: CASSPNTGTVGNTIYF. CDR3 sequence (DNA): TGTGCCAGCAGTCCCAACACCGGGACAGTCGGAAACACCATATATTTT.

This clonotype was counted at least ten times. J is TRBJ1-2 and V is TRBV30; tentative D call: TRBD1 (5 bases). The CDR3 is 14 amino acids. Germline V gene sequence: CDR1 GTSNPN, CDR2 SVGIG (reference sequence). V shed 0 bases and J shed 4 bases, with 12 bases lying between them. In nucleotides, the CDR3 is TGTGCCTGGAGTGTAAGCGACAGACTCTATGGCTACACCTTC. Translation gives CAWSVSDRLYGYTF.

This clonotype was recorded only once. This chain links TRBV10-3 with TRBJ1-6; TRBD1 aligns across 7 bases. The junction had 2 bases not matched to a gene; V was cut back by 9 bases and J by 0 bases. The CDR3 runs to 14 residues. Germline-derived CDR1 and CDR2 are ENHRY and SYGVKD. CDR3 nucleotide sequence: TGTGCCATAGGGGACAGCTCCTATAATTCACCCCTCCACTTT. As protein: CAIGDSSYNSPLHF.

This clonotype was seen repeatedly, ten times or more. The rearrangement joins TRBV20-1 to TRBJ2-1; maybe TRBD2 (5 bases). V was shortened by 3 bases and J by 1 base, with 16 bases between the two germline ends. This CDR3 contains 16 residues. Germline V gene lookup returns CDR1 DFQATT and CDR2 SNEGSKA (reference sequence). CDR3 protein: CSARRLRDRSYNEQFF. The CDR3 bases are TGCAGTGCTAGGAGACTACGGGATAGGTCCTACAATGAGCAGTTCTTC.

The chain has TRBV24-1 and TRBJ2-1, with D perhaps TRBD1 (6 bases). Trimming left V 10 bases short and J 5 bases short, with 11 bases between. The germline gives CDR1 KGHDR, CDR2 SFDVKD. The CDR3 totals 12 residues. The CDR3 coding sequence is TGTGCCACATCAGGACAGAACAATGAGCAGTTCTTC. Encoded protein: CATSGQNNEQFF.

Comment on this clonotype: This may stem from a read error, because a much larger clone lies one nucleotide away. The rearrangement links TRBV20-1 to TRBJ1-1, with unresolved D. This CDR3 contains 13 residues. The germline V gene encodes CDR1 DFQATT and CDR2 SNEGSKA (reference sequence). CDR3 nucleotides: TGCAGTACTAGAGATTTGGGGAACACTGAAGCTTTCTTT. This codes for CSTRDLGNTEAFF.

This clonotype was detected ten times or more. CDR3 in amino acids: CASRSMADTQYF. The CDR3 DNA reads TGTGCCAGCAGGAGTATGGCAGATACGCAGTATTTT. This rearrangement joins TRBV12-3 or TRBV12-4 to TRBJ2-3; D gene unclear. The V end was cut by 6 bases, the J end by 4 bases, with 8 bases between. The length of the CDR3 is 12 residues.

The J gene is TRBJ1-6, the V gene TRBV7-6; unclear D gene. The length of the CDR3 is 13 residues. V lost 6 bases to trimming and J lost 11 bases, with 14 bases between them. In germline, CDR1 is SGHVS, CDR2 FNYEAQ. CDR3 sequence reads: CASSQTPGTPLHF. CDR3 DNA: TGTGCCAGCAGTCAAACTCCCGGAACACCCCTCCACTTT.

V and J are TRBV19 and TRBJ2-7; possible D gene TRBD2, 7 bases. The CDR3 spans 13 residues. V was clipped by 5 bases and J by 7 bases, with 15 bases between them. CDR1 and CDR2 (germline): LNHDA, SQIVND (reference sequence). DNA of the CDR3: TGTGCCAGTAGTCCAAGGGGGGGGACTGAGCAGTACTTC. Its protein is CASSPRGGTEQYF.

This chain links TRBV6-5 with TRBJ2-2; no definite D call. Trimming cost V 0 bases and J 13 bases, with 18 bases left between them. The CDR3 contains 15 residues. Per germline, CDR1 MNHEY and CDR2 SVGAGI. The CDR3 coding sequence is TGTGCCAGCAGTTACTCTGGGCTCGCTGCGGTTGGGCTGTTTTTT. It yields the protein CASSYSGLAAVGLFF.

The V and J genes are TRBV6-1 and TRBJ1-1, with 7 bases matching TRBD1. V shed 5 bases, J shed 4 bases, and the junction held 10 bases outside the gene matches. This CDR3 has 15 amino acids. Germline V lookup: CDR1 MNHNS, CDR2 SASEGT. This CDR3 is CASSKTGQVFTEAFF. CDR3 bases: TGTGCCAGCAGTAAGACAGGGCAGGTGTTCACTGAAGCTTTCTTT.

V gene TRBV6-5 combines with J gene TRBJ2-7; a possible D gene is TRBD2 (5 bases). Trimming took off 2 bases at V and 0 bases at J, with 5 bases between the two ends. Germline CDR1 is MNHEY and CDR2 is SVGAGI. This CDR3 has 13 residues. CDR3 in DNA: TGTGCCAGCAGTTACCGGGACTCCTACGAGCAGTACTTC. It specifies CASSYRDSYEQYF.

This clonotype appeared many times. The gene calls are TRBV20-1 and TRBJ2-7; unclear D gene. CDR3 length equals 12 residues. Germline-derived CDR1 and CDR2 are DFQATT and SNEGSKA (reference sequence). V lost 0 bases and J 0 bases, leaving 3 bases between the germline ends. The CDR3 here is CSARDSSYEQYF. CDR3 in DNA: TGCAGTGCTAGAGACTCCTCCTACGAGCAGTACTTC.

The rearrangement uses TRBV11-2 and TRBJ2-7, with D possibly TRBD1 on 5 matching bases. Trimming left V 4 bases short and J 6 bases short, with 13 bases between. CDR3 length equals 13 residues. Germline loops: CDR1 SGHAT, CDR2 FQNNGV. The CDR3 spells CASSSTGWFEQYF. CDR3 nucleotides: TGTGCCAGCAGCTCTACAGGTTGGTTCGAGCAGTACTTC.

Comment on this clonotype: Since no conserved phenylalanine or tryptophan closes the CDR3, a read error is the likely cause. No DNA is shown, since the ends of the CDR3 on it are uncertain; the CDR3 is the one TCRdb lists. The chain employs TRBV10-3 and TRBJ2-7; the listed D gene, TRBD2, was not tested against the DNA. The CDR3 extends over 11 residues, inclusive of both ends. Germline CDR1 ENHRY, CDR2 SYGVKD. CDR3 protein: CAISESGQGLT.